This entry features one TCR beta chain sequence. The antigen is not known. These data belong to a study of cytomegalovirus exposure and HLA in healthy donors. General study results and limits: Apart from CMV serostatus, no immune exposure information was available. Among CMV-associated TCR beta chains, most appeared HLA-restricted in a later analysis.

V lost 0 bases, J lost 6 bases, and 9 bases lay in between. CDR3 length equals 13 residues. Germline-derived CDR1 and CDR2 are KGHSH and LQKENI. PCR primers comprised 60 Vbeta and 13 Jbeta primers. Only in-frame clones appear in the TCRdb table, and some are missing; sequencing was by immunoSEQ multiplex PCR. The table lists over 110,000 clones, roughly 80% of them singletons. Material: PBMCs. The chain has TRBV18 and TRBJ2-7; D may be TRBD1 (5 bases). The sequence was obtained from a female donor in good health and CMV-seronegative. CDR3 DNA sequence: TGTGCCAGCTCACCACCAGGGGCTGGCGAGCAGTACTTC. This translates into CASSPPGAGEQYF.